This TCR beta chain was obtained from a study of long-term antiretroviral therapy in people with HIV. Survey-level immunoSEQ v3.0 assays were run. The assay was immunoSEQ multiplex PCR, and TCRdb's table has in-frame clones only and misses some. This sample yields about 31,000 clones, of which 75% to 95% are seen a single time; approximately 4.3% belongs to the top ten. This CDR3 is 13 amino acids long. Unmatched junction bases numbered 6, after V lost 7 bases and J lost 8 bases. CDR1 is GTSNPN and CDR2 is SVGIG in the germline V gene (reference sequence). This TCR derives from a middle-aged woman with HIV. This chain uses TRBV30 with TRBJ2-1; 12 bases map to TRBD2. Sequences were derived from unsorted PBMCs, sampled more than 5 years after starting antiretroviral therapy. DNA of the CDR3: TGTGCCTCCACCCGACTAGCGGGAGATGAGCAGTTCTTC. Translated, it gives CASTRLAGDEQFF.